This entry describes one TCR beta chain. Its target is unknown. The sample comes from a study of CD8+CD57+ T cells in acquired aplastic anemia. Study background: The study obtained an average of approximately 3 ug of DNA from sorted CD4+ and CD8+ cells. Study-wide results and caveats: The CD8+ Simpson's diversity of patients and controls was not significantly different. Some 31 CD8+ CDR3 sequences were shared between patients and controls.

The authors sequenced patients whose flow cytometry had shown CD8+CD57+ cell expansion. The cohort consisted entirely of patients having severe acquired aplastic anemia. The V gene end was trimmed by 6 bases and the J gene end by 18 bases; junction bases not matched to a gene: 6. Germline V gives CDR1 DFQATT, CDR2 SNEGSKA (reference sequence). The CDR3 extends over 11 amino acids. Profiling that covered TCR beta VDJ and CDR3 relied on genomic DNA as its template. TCRdb recomputed calls from the reads with MiXCR, one row per CDR3 protein. The sample contains a few hundred thousand distinct CDR3 sequences, about 50% of which appear only once.

The chain combines TRBV20-1 with TRBJ1-6; TRBD1 matches 12 bases. The receptor was derived from a human donor with aplastic anemia. The specimen was sorted CD4+, CD8+, or CD8+CD57+ T cells (not recorded which) from PBMCs. CDR3 in amino acids: CSAGTGGSHHF. The CDR3 DNA reads TGCAGTGCGGGGACAGGGGGCTCCCACCACTTT.